The clone carrying this T cell receptor (beta chain) was counted many times. Template material for amplifying TCR beta CDR3 regions consisted of RNA transcripts. The primer set for the first-round RT-PCR of the TCR CDR3 was HTBI. One entry per CDR3 protein results from TCRdb running MiXCR on the multiplex PCR reads. The sample shows under 600,000 distinct CDR3 sequences, 16% of them seen only once. Exclusion followed for patients with uncontrolled infection, other autoimmune disease, pregnancy or lactation. PBMCs were collected from a roughly 10 ml volume of fresh peripheral blood. These data come from a study of T cells in Graves' hyperthyroidism and ophthalmopathy. This CDR3 has 17 amino acids. The V gene end was trimmed by 1 base and the J gene end by 2 bases; junction bases not matched to a gene: 6. CDR1 and CDR2 (germline): SGHRS, YFSETQ.

V is TRBV5-1 and J is TRBJ1-6; 7 nucleotides line up with TRBD1. This clonotype was sampled from a woman aged 40-49 years with Graves' ophthalmopathy. The sample was blood. The CDR3 protein is CASSLLPGGPYNSPLHF. The CDR3 DNA reads as TGCGCCAGCAGCTTGCTCCCAGGGGGGCCCTATAATTCACCCCTCCACTTT.